Listed below are T cell receptor beta chains from one sample, sequenced in a study of shared clonotypes between healthy human individuals. Some clones are missing from TCRdb's copy, which holds only in-frame ones; the method was immunoSEQ multiplex PCR. The sample shows some 2,500,000 clones, approximately 94% of them seen only once. Sequenced input: naive CD4+ T cells from PBMCs. The receptors come from a young man in good health. Some clones in this sample may be carry-over from other donors' samples. CDR3s include the opening cysteine and the closing phenylalanine or tryptophan. D genes are given only for firm matches. Rows give clone size only sometimes, using once, few, many, or a class for an expanded clone.

d_call	v_call	clone_size	j_call	cdr3_aa	cdr3_nt
TRBD2	TRBV5-1	once	TRBJ2-2	CASSGLAGGNTGELFF	TGCGCCAGCAGCGGTTTAGCGGGCGGGAACACCGGGGAGCTGTTTTTT
.	TRBV11-3	.	TRBJ2-5	CASSLGASQETQYF	TGTGCCAGCAGCTTAGGGGCTAGCCAGGAGACCCAGTACTTC
.	TRBV28	.	TRBJ2-7	CASSLENEQYF	TGTGCCAGCAGCCTTGAAAACGAGCAGTACTTC
TRBD2	TRBV5-1	.	TRBJ2-5	CASSPSSGSFETQYF	TGCGCCAGCAGCCCCAGTAGCGGGAGTTTTGAGACCCAGTACTTC
TRBD1	TRBV5-4	.	TRBJ1-4	CASSLGVGQGREKLFF	TGTGCCAGCAGCTTGGGGGTGGGACAGGGGCGCGAAAAACTGTTTTTT
.	TRBV7-3	.	TRBJ2-1	CASSQAAGNEQFF	TGTGCCAGCAGCCAAGCGGCGGGGAATGAGCAGTTCTTC
.	TRBV6-1	.	TRBJ1-2	CATQMGGGQNYGYTF	TGTGCCACCCAGATGGGTGGAGGGCAAAACTATGGCTACACCTTC
TRBD1	TRBV27	.	TRBJ1-2	CASSFDRGDGYTF	TGTGCCAGCAGTTTCGACAGGGGCGATGGCTACACCTTC
.	TRBV6-1	.	TRBJ1-1	CASSGDRGPEAFF	TGTGCCAGCAGTGGGGATAGGGGCCCCGAAGCTTTCTTT
TRBD1	TRBV5-1	.	TRBJ1-1	CASREGQGWTTEAFF	TGCGCCAGCAGGGAAGGACAGGGGTGGACCACTGAAGCTTTCTTT
.	TRBV30	.	TRBJ2-3	CAGGRDASTDTQYF	TGTGCCGGAGGGCGCGACGCCAGCACAGATACGCAGTATTTT
TRBD2	TRBV7-9	.	TRBJ2-3	CASSPVVTSGKWDTQYF	TGTGCCAGCAGCCCCGTGGTGACTAGCGGGAAGTGGGATACGCAGTATTTT
.	TRBV19	.	TRBJ2-5	CATSDSLKETQYF	TGTGCCACCTCGGACAGTTTGAAAGAGACCCAGTACTTC
TRBD1	TRBV5-6	.	TRBJ1-3	CASSPGPRTGNPSGNTIYF	TGTGCCAGCAGCCCCGGACCGCGGACAGGGAACCCCTCTGGAAACACCATATATTTT
.	TRBV7-9	.	TRBJ1-6	CASSLVGRNSPLHF	TGTGCCAGCAGCTTAGTAGGGAGGAATTCACCCCTCCACTTT
.	TRBV4-1	.	TRBJ1-1	CASSQVLGTEAFF	TGCGCCAGCAGCCAAGTACTCGGCACTGAAGCTTTCTTT
TRBD2	TRBV7-9	few	TRBJ2-7	CASSPGLAGSYEQYF	TGTGCCAGCAGCCCCGGACTAGCTGGTTCCTACGAGCAGTACTTC
TRBD1	TRBV9	.	TRBJ2-7	CASSVYGGTGDYEQYF	TGTGCCAGCAGCGTATACGGGGGGACAGGGGATTACGAGCAGTACTTC
.	TRBV2	.	TRBJ1-4	CASSLVEKLFF	TGTGCCAGCAGTTTAGTTGAAAAACTGTTTTTT
.	TRBV11-3	.	TRBJ2-1	CASSLGDYNEQFF	TGTGCCAGCAGCTTAGGAGATTACAATGAGCAGTTCTTC
.	TRBV10-1	.	TRBJ2-1	CARALGAPNEQFF	TGCGCCAGGGCTCTCGGGGCACCCAATGAGCAGTTCTTC
TRBD1	TRBV30	.	TRBJ1-2	CAWSVPGTGSRGYTF	TGTGCCTGGAGTGTCCCCGGGACAGGGTCGCGCGGCTACACCTTC
.	TRBV18	.	TRBJ2-2	CASSPPSRAEELFF	TGTGCCAGCTCACCACCGTCCAGGGCCGAGGAGCTGTTTTTT
TRBD2	TRBV7-3	.	TRBJ2-5	CASSPSGDQETQYF	TGTGCCAGCAGCCCTAGCGGGGACCAAGAGACCCAGTACTTC
TRBD1	TRBV27	.	TRBJ1-5	CASSQARVGRTGENQPQHF	TGTGCCAGCAGTCAAGCCAGGGTAGGCCGGACAGGGGAGAATCAGCCCCAGCATTTT